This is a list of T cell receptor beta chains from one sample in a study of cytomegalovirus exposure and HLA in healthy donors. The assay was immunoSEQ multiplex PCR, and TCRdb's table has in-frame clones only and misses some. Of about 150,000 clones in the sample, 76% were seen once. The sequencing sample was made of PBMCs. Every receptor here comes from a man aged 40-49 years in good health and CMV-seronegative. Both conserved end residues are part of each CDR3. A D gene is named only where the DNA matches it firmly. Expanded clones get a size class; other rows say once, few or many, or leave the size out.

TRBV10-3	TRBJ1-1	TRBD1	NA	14	TGTGCCATCAGTGAGGACAGGGAAGGGTTTTCGGCTTTCTTT	CAISEDREGFSAFF
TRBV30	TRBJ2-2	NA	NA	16	TGTGCCTGGAGTGTACTGGGGGCCGCGAACACCGGGGAGCTGTTTTTT	CAWSVLGAANTGELFF
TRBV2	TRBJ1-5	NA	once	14	TGTGCCGGCAGCAGGGTGGGGAGCAATCAGCCCCAGCATTTT	CAGSRVGSNQPQHF
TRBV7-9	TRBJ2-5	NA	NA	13	TGTGCCAGCAGCCTCAGGGACCAAGAGACCCAGTACTTC	CASSLRDQETQYF
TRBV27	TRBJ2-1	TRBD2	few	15	TGTGCCAGCAGTTTACAACTAGCGGGAGTGAGGGAGCAGTTCTTC	CASSLQLAGVREQFF
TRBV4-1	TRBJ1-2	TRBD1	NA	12	TGCGCCAGCAGCCCCGACAGGGCTCTCTACACCTTC	CASSPDRALYTF
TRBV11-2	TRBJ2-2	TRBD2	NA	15	TGTGCCAGCGACGGACTAGAGGCGAACACCGGGGAGCTGTTTTTT	CASDGLEANTGELFF
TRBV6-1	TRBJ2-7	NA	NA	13	TGTGCCAGCAGTGAAGCCAATGGGGCCGAGCAGTACTTC	CASSEANGAEQYF
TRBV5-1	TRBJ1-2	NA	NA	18	TGCGCCAGCAGAGAAACGGCCTCCGGGACACAGATTAACTATGGCTACACCTTC	CASRETASGTQINYGYTF
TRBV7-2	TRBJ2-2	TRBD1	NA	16	TGTGCCAGCAGCTTAGGCGCAGGGGGTTACACCGGGGAGCTGTTTTTT	CASSLGAGGYTGELFF
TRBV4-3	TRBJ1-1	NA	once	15	TGCGCCAGCAGTTCTCAGGACAACCCGAAAACTGAAGCTTTCTTT	CASSSQDNPKTEAFF
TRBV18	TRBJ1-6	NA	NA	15	TGTGCCAGCTCCTTCCAGCGGGCGGAGAATTCACCCCTCCACTTT	CASSFQRAENSPLHF
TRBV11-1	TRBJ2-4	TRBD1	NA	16	TGTGCCAGCAGCTTAGCTGGGACAGGGGGTTATGGCATTCAGTACTTC	CASSLAGTGGYGIQYF
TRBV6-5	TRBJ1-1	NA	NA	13	TGTGCCAGCACGGCCAGACAGAACACTGAAGCTTTCTTT	CASTARQNTEAFF
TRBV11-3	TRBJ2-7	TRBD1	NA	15	TGTGCCAGCAGCTTCCCAGGGGGTACGGGCTACGAGCAGTACTTC	CASSFPGGTGYEQYF
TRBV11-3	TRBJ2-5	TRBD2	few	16	TGTGCCAGCAGCCCCCGGACTAGCGCAAACCAAGAGACCCAGTACTTC	CASSPRTSANQETQYF
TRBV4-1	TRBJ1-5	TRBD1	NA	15	TGCGCCAGCAGCCGGGACAGGGTGAGCAATCAGCCCCAGCATTTT	CASSRDRVSNQPQHF
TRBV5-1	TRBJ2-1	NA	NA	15	TGCGCCAGCAGCTTGGTCACAAGCTCCTACAATGAGCAGTTCTTC	CASSLVTSSYNEQFF
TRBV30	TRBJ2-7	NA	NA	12	TGTGCCTGGAGTCCGAGCTCCTACGAGCAGTACTTC	CAWSPSSYEQYF
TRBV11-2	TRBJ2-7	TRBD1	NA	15	TGTGCCAGCAGCTACGGGACAGGGGGTAACTACGAGCAGTACTTC	CASSYGTGGNYEQYF
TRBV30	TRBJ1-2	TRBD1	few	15	TGTGCCTGGAAACCTACCGGGACAGCGAACTATGGCTACACCTTC	CAWKPTGTANYGYTF
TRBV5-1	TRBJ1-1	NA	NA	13	TGCGCCAGCAGCTTGGGGTTGCGCACTGAAGCTTTCTTT	CASSLGLRTEAFF
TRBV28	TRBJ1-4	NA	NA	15	TGTGCCAGCAGTTTGGGAGGGGGTACTAATGAAAAACTGTTTTTT	CASSLGGGTNEKLFF
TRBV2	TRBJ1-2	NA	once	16	TGTGCCAGCAGTGACCTAATCCCTCAGGGCCTCTATGGCTACACCTTC	CASSDLIPQGLYGYTF
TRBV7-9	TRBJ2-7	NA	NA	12	TGTGCCAGCAGCACCCGGGGCTACGAGCAGTACTTC	CASSTRGYEQYF
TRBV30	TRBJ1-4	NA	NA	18	TGTGCCTGGAGTGTAAGTCGGACACTGGGTGCAACTAATGAAAAACTGTTTTTT	CAWSVSRTLGATNEKLFF
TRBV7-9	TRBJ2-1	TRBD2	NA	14	TGTGCCAGCCAACTAGCGAAGGTTGATAATGAGCAGTTCTTC	CASQLAKVDNEQFF
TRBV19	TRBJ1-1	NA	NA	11	TGTGCCAGTACCACTTTCGGTGAAGCTTTCTTT	CASTTFGEAFF
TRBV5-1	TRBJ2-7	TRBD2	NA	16	TGCGCCAGCAGCTTGGATGGTAGCGGGCTTCCCTACGAGCAGTACTTC	CASSLDGSGLPYEQYF
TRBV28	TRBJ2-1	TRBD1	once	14	TGTGCCAGTCCCTCAGGACAGGGTTTGAATGAGCAGTTCTTC	CASPSGQGLNEQFF
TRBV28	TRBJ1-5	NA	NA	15	TGTGCCAGCAGTTTTCCGCAGGCTGATAATCAGCCCCAGCATTTT	CASSFPQADNQPQHF
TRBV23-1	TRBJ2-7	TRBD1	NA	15	TGCGCCAGCAGTCAAGAATCGGACAGGGTCAACGAGCAGTACTTC	CASSQESDRVNEQYF
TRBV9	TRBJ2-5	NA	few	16	TGTGCCAGCAGCGTAGACGCAGGGAACCGAAGGGAGACCCAGTACTTC	CASSVDAGNRRETQYF
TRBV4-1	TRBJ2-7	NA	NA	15	TGCGCCAGCAGCCAAGACGGCAGGCCAGCCTACGAGCAGTACTTC	CASSQDGRPAYEQYF
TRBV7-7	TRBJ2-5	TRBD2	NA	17	TGTGCCAGCAGCTTGGGACTAGCGGGGGCGGGAAGGGAGACCCAGTACTTC	CASSLGLAGAGRETQYF
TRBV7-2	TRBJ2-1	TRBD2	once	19	TGTGCCAGCAGCACCCGGACTAGCGGGGGGCAGAGCTCCTACAATGAGCAGTTCTTC	CASSTRTSGGQSSYNEQFF
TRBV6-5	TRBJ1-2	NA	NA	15	TGTGCCAGCAGCGATGCTTTGGCGGGGGTCCTTGGCTACACCTTC	CASSDALAGVLGYTF
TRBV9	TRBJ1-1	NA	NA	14	TGTGCCAGCAGCGTGGGGGCCTCTGACACTGAAGCTTTCTTT	CASSVGASDTEAFF
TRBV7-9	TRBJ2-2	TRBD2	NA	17	TGTGCCAGCAGTGGTAGCGGGGGGGCCGTGCGAACCGGGGAGCTGTTTTTT	CASSGSGGAVRTGELFF
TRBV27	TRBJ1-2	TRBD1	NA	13	TGTGCCAGCAGTACCCCGGGACAGGGGGCTAACACCTTC	CASSTPGQGANTF
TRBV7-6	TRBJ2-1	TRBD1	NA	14	TGTGCCAGCAGCTCGGGACAGGGGAACAATGAGCAGTTCTTC	CASSSGQGNNEQFF